This T cell receptor (beta chain) was documented in a study of circulating tumor DNA in untreated peripheral T-cell lymphoma. Study-level points and caveats: Tumor-specific clonotypes were found in 76% of patients.

Here immunoSEQ multiplex PCR was the method, and the copy in TCRdb shows in-frame clones only, minus some. The data contain about 8,900 clones, roughly 82% of them singletons. This clone was found a few times. What it binds is unknown. This tumor tissue came from a pretreatment baseline collection. The germline gives CDR1 SQVTM, CDR2 ANQGSEA. The CDR3 covers 14 residues. V was pared by 3 bases and J by 0 bases, with 4 bases of the junction left unmatched. Sequenced: tumor tissue. The V and J genes are TRBV29-1 and TRBJ1-2; TRBD1 matches at 7 bases. This TCR was recovered from a human donor with peripheral T-cell lymphoma. The chain's CDR3 is CSVEHRGANYGYTF. The CDR3 nucleotides read TGCAGCGTTGAGCACAGGGGAGCTAACTATGGCTACACCTTC.